Listed below are T cell receptor beta chains from one sample, sequenced in a study of cytomegalovirus exposure and HLA in healthy donors. Method: immunoSEQ multiplex PCR; TCRdb's copy keeps in-frame clones and lacks some. This table has around 110,000 clones, under 85% appearing once. Sequencing used PBMCs. The receptors were gathered from a woman aged 18-30 years in good health and CMV-seronegative. Both conserved end residues are part of each CDR3. D genes are given only for firm matches. Clone size is shown for a subset of rows, as once, few, many or a class of expanded clone.

14 | . | TRBJ2-2 | . | TRBV7-2 | TGTGCCAGCAACCCTGGGCCGCAGACCGGGGAGCTGTTTTTT | CASNPGPQTGELFF
13 | . | TRBJ1-4 | TRBD1 | TRBV2 | TGTGCCAGCAACACTCAGGGGGATGAAAAACTGTTTTTT | CASNTQGDEKLFF
14 | few | TRBJ1-2 | TRBD1 | TRBV4-1 | TGCGCCAGCAGCCAAGGGGACAGGGTCTCTGGCTACACCTTC | CASSQGDRVSGYTF
11 | once | TRBJ1-2 | . | TRBV29-1 | TGCAGCGTTGAAGAACGGTATGGCTACACCTTC | CSVEERYGYTF
13 | . | TRBJ1-5 | TRBD1 | TRBV30 | TGTGCCTGGAGTGACAGGGGGGACCAGCCCCAGCATTTT | CAWSDRGDQPQHF
14 | . | TRBJ1-1 | TRBD1 | TRBV6-1 | TGTGCCAGCAGTCCGGGACAGCCTCTCCTGAGTGCTTTCTTT | CASSPGQPLLSAFF
18 | few | TRBJ2-5 | TRBD2 | TRBV4-1 | TGCGCCAGCAGCCAGTGGGGACTAGCGGGGGATATTACAGCTGCCCAGTACTTC | CASSQWGLAGDITAAQYF
14 | few | TRBJ1-2 | TRBD1 | TRBV6-1 | TGTGCCAGCAGTGAAGAGGGACAGGGTTTTGGCTACACCTTC | CASSEEGQGFGYTF
19 | . | TRBJ1-3 | . | TRBV2 | TGTGCCAGCAGCGACAGCAACGCGCATTTTAAAGCCGAAGGAAACACCATATATTTT | CASSDSNAHFKAEGNTIYF
17 | . | TRBJ1-5 | TRBD1 | TRBV27 | TGTGCCAGCAGCTCCGGACAGGGGGGAATAGTGGGACAGCCCCAGCATTTT | CASSSGQGGIVGQPQHF
15 | once | TRBJ2-3 | . | TRBV10-3 | TGTGCCATCAGTGAGCAGGGGCGCAGCACAGATACGCAGTATTTT | CAISEQGRSTDTQYF
16 | . | TRBJ1-3 | . | TRBV28 | TGTGCCAGCAGTTTCCCCAACAGGGTTTCTGGAAACACCATATATTTT | CASSFPNRVSGNTIYF
15 | few | TRBJ1-2 | TRBD1 | TRBV5-4 | TGTGCCAGCAGATATGGACAGGGGATAGACTATGGCTACACCTTC | CASRYGQGIDYGYTF
12 | . | TRBJ1-1 | . | TRBV7-2 | TGTGCGGCGGGCAGGGAGGACACTGAAGCTTTCTTT | CAAGREDTEAFF
18 | . | TRBJ2-2 | TRBD2 | TRBV30 | TGTGCCTGGACCCCCTTGGGGCGGGGGGGCCGCGGCACCGGGGAGCTGTTTTTT | CAWTPLGRGGRGTGELFF
16 | . | TRBJ1-4 | . | TRBV14 | TGTGCCAGCAGCCAAGATGGGCAGGGGCCGATTGAAAAACTGTTTTTT | CASSQDGQGPIEKLFF
15 | . | TRBJ2-3 | TRBD2 | TRBV9 | TGTGCCAGCAACCGCGGGGGGCCGAGCACAGATACGCAGTATTTT | CASNRGGPSTDTQYF
17 | few | TRBJ1-1 | . | TRBV29-1 | TGCAGCGTTGTTGATGTTGGGTTGGAGGGTATGAGGACTGAAGCTTTCTTT | CSVVDVGLEGMRTEAFF
15 | . | TRBJ2-7 | TRBD1 | TRBV13 | TGTGCCAGCAGCATAACGGGACAGGCGTCCTACGAGCAGTACTTC | CASSITGQASYEQYF
16 | once | TRBJ2-5 | . | TRBV6-6 | TGTGCCAGCAGTTTATGGGGCATAGCGGACAAAGAGACCCAGTACTTC | CASSLWGIADKETQYF
18 | few | TRBJ2-6 | . | TRBV5-1 | TGCGCCAGCAGCCCCCAGGCAGGGGTCTTCTCTGGGGCCAACGTCCTGACTTTC | CASSPQAGVFSGANVLTF
16 | . | TRBJ2-7 | TRBD2 | TRBV5-1 | TGCGCCAGCAGCTTGGGTCTAGCGGACCTGTCCTACGAGCAGTACTTC | CASSLGLADLSYEQYF
15 | . | TRBJ2-1 | TRBD2 | TRBV7-7 | TGTGCTAGCAGCCCGAGGGCGGGGGGGTGGAATGAGCAGTTCTTC | CASSPRAGGWNEQFF
14 | . | TRBJ1-2 | TRBD1 | TRBV6-1 | TGTGCCAGCAGCCAGGGACAGGGGGCGATCGGCTACACCTTC | CASSQGQGAIGYTF
19 | . | TRBJ2-1 | . | TRBV28 | TGTGCCAGCAGTTTATTCCCCGCTAACGGGGGAACCTACGACAATGAGCAGTTCTTC | CASSLFPANGGTYDNEQFF
14 | . | TRBJ2-1 | . | TRBV7-3 | TGTGCCAGCAGCTTAACGCCGGTCCACAATGAGCAGTTCTTC | CASSLTPVHNEQFF
11 | . | TRBJ1-2 | . | TRBV30 | TGTGCCTGGAGGGACAGTTGGGGCTACACCTTC | CAWRDSWGYTF
13 | . | TRBJ2-7 | . | TRBV6-4 | TGTGCCAGCAGCCTCAAGGAGGGCGGCGAGCAGTACTTC | CASSLKEGGEQYF
12 | . | TRBJ1-2 | . | TRBV28 | TGTGCCAGCAGACCGGACAGCTATGGCTACACCTTC | CASRPDSYGYTF
15 | . | TRBJ2-5 | . | TRBV7-6 | TGTGCCAGCAGCGAACTCCCAGGGGTCCAAGAGACCCAGTACTTC | CASSELPGVQETQYF
14 | . | TRBJ1-1 | . | TRBV27 | TGTGCCAGCAGTTTTCTCCTGGGAGCGACTGAAGCTTTCTTT | CASSFLLGATEAFF
13 | . | TRBJ2-7 | TRBD2 | TRBV4-1 | TGCGCCGCGGGGGGGGAAGGAGTTGGCGAGCAGTACTTC | CAAGGEGVGEQYF
14 | . | TRBJ1-5 | . | TRBV6-4 | TGTGCCAGCAGTCCCGACAGCCTGAATGAGCCCCAGCATTTT | CASSPDSLNEPQHF
15 | . | TRBJ2-3 | TRBD2 | TRBV9 | TGTGCCAGCAGCGTCGCTCGCGGGGGAGCAGATACGCAGTATTTT | CASSVARGGADTQYF
12 | . | TRBJ1-1 | . | TRBV30 | TGTGCCTGGCAGGGGTTGTGGACTGAAGCTTTCTTT | CAWQGLWTEAFF
15 | few | TRBJ2-7 | . | TRBV19 | TGTGCCAGTAGTATAGGCCAGGGGAGCTCCTACGAGCAGTACTTC | CASSIGQGSSYEQYF
14 | . | TRBJ2-5 | . | TRBV18 | TGTGCCAGCTCACGGACAGTAGGGTGGGAGACCCAGTACTTC | CASSRTVGWETQYF
16 | once | TRBJ2-7 | TRBD2 | TRBV4-1 | TGCGCCAGCAGCCAAGCGGCGGGGGGGACTCGCTACGAGCAGTACTTC | CASSQAAGGTRYEQYF
13 | . | TRBJ2-7 | . | TRBV30 | TGTGCCTGGAGTGTACGGGGAGGCTACGAGCAGTACTTC | CAWSVRGGYEQYF
16 | . | TRBJ2-5 | TRBD1 | TRBV5-1 | TGCGCCAGCAGCTTGCCGGACAGGGGGCTGGGGGAGACCCAGTACTTC | CASSLPDRGLGETQYF
14 | . | TRBJ1-5 | . | TRBV2 | TGTGCCAGCAGGCAGACTCATAGCAATCAGCCCCAGCATTTT | CASRQTHSNQPQHF
18 | . | TRBJ2-1 | TRBD2 | TRBV7-3 | TGTGCCAGCAGCTTGCGATGGGCTAGCGGGGGGCGGGGGAATGAGCAGTTCTTC | CASSLRWASGGRGNEQFF
14 | . | TRBJ2-5 | . | TRBV6-5 | TGTGCCAGCAGTTACTCCGACAGACGAGAGACCCAGTACTTC | CASSYSDRRETQYF
13 | . | TRBJ2-7 | . | TRBV27 | TGTGCCAGCAGTTACAGGGAGCTCCGAGAGCAGTACTTC | CASSYRELREQYF
14 | . | TRBJ1-2 | . | TRBV14 | TGTGCCAGCAGCCAAGTAGCCTCGAACTATGGCTACACCTTC | CASSQVASNYGYTF
18 | . | TRBJ1-4 | TRBD1 | TRBV6-4 | TGTGCCAGTGCATTCCCGGGACAGGGTCATATCGTCGGAGAAAAACTGTTTTTT | CASAFPGQGHIVGEKLFF
15 | . | TRBJ2-1 | TRBD2 | TRBV25-1 | TGTGCCAGCAGTCTTACTAGCGGGGGGGCCCATGAGCAGTTCTTC | CASSLTSGGAHEQFF
14 | few | TRBJ1-2 | TRBD1 | TRBV19 | TGTGCCAGTACCATTGACAGGGGGCTCGGTGGCTACACCTTC | CASTIDRGLGGYTF
12 | . | TRBJ1-1 | . | TRBV2 | TGTGCCAGCAGTCAAGTAGACACTGAAGCTTTCTTT | CASSQVDTEAFF
14 | few | TRBJ1-2 | TRBD1 | TRBV19 | TGTGCCAGTAGTTTCGCAGGGGGCGCCTATGGCTACACCTTC | CASSFAGGAYGYTF
16 | . | TRBJ2-2 | TRBD1 | TRBV5-6 | TGTGCCAGCAGCTTGGAACAGGGGCCCTTCACCGGGGAGCTGTTTTTT | CASSLEQGPFTGELFF
15 | . | TRBJ1-4 | TRBD1 | TRBV5-1 | TGCGCCAGCAGCCCCGACAGGGGGCGGGATGAAAAACTGTTTTTT | CASSPDRGRDEKLFF
16 | . | TRBJ2-2 | TRBD2 | TRBV28 | TGTGCCAGCAGCTCTAGGTGGGGGACTAGTACCGGGGAGCTGTTTTTT | CASSSRWGTSTGELFF
15 | . | TRBJ1-2 | TRBD1 | TRBV6-1 | TGTGCCAGCAGTGAGCTGCAGGGACAGGGCTATGGCTACACCTTC | CASSELQGQGYGYTF